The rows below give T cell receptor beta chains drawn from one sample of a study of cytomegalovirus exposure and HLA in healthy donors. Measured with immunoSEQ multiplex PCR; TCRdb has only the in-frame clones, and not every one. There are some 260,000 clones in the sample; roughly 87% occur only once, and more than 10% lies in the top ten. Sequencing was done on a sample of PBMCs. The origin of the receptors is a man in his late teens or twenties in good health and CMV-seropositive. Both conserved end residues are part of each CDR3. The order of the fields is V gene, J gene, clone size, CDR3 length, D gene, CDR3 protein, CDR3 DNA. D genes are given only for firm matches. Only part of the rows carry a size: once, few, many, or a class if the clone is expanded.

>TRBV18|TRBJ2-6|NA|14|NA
CASSPTAGANVLTF
TGTGCCAGCTCACCGACGGCTGGGGCCAACGTCCTGACTTTC
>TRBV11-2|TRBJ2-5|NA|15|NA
CASSSKPGEWETQYF
TGTGCCAGCAGCTCGAAACCGGGAGAATGGGAGACCCAGTACTTC
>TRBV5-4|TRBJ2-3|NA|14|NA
CASSLRQTGDTQYF
TGTGCCAGCAGCTTGCGACAGACGGGAGATACGCAGTATTTT
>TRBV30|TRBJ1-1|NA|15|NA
CAWGRTRTLIVEAFF
TGTGCCTGGGGACGGACCCGAACACTGATTGTTGAAGCTTTCTTT
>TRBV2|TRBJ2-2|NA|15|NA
CASSESGGRGGELFF
TGTGCCAGCAGTGAAAGCGGTGGGAGAGGCGGGGAGCTGTTTTTT
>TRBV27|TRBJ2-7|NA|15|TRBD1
CASSPLGQGGYEQYF
TGTGCCAGCAGTCCGTTGGGACAGGGAGGCTACGAGCAGTACTTC
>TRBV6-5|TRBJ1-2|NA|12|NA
CASTGTNYGYTF
TGTGCCAGCACGGGGACTAACTATGGCTACACCTTC
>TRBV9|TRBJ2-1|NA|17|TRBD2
CASSVEGRLAGDNEQFF
TGTGCCAGCAGCGTAGAAGGACGGCTAGCGGGAGACAATGAGCAGTTCTTC
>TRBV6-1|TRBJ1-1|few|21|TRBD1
CASSEGWGTGSSGNMNTEAFF
TGTGCCAGCAGTGAAGGGTGGGGGACAGGGTCATCTGGAAACATGAACACTGAAGCTTTCTTT
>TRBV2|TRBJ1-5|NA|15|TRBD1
CASSALTGDNQPQHF
TGTGCCAGCAGTGCCCTGACAGGGGACAATCAGCCCCAGCATTTT
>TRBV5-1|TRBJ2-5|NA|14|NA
CASSLAGSRETQYF
TGCGCCAGCAGCTTGGCAGGGTCAAGGGAGACCCAGTACTTC
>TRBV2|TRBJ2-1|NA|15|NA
CASSEGRQSGSEQFF
TGTGCCAGCAGTGAAGGGCGGCAATCGGGTAGTGAGCAGTTCTTC
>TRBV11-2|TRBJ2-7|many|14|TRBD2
CASSLDLTSAEQYF
TGTGCCAGCAGCTTAGATCTGACTAGCGCCGAGCAGTACTTC
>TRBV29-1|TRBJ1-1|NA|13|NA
CSVVGGLNTEAFF
TGCAGCGTTGTTGGGGGACTGAACACTGAAGCTTTCTTT
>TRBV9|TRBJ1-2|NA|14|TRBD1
CASSVGTGGYGYTF
TGTGCCAGCAGCGTGGGGACAGGGGGCTATGGCTACACCTTC
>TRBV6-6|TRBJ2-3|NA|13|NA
CASILDFTDTQYF
TGTGCCAGCATCCTAGACTTCACAGATACGCAGTATTTT
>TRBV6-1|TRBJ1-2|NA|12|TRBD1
CASSRQGDGYTF
TGTGCCAGCAGTCGACAGGGAGATGGCTACACCTTC
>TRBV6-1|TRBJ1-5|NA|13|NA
CASTDRVGQPQHF
TGTGCCAGCACCGACAGAGTGGGTCAGCCCCAGCATTTT
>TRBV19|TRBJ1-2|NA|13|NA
CASSEAGYYGYTF
TGTGCCAGTAGTGAAGCCGGATACTATGGCTACACCTTC
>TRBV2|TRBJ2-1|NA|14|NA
CASSDRGHYNEQFF
TGTGCCAGCAGTGACAGGGGCCACTACAATGAGCAGTTCTTC
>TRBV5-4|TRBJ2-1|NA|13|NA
CASSSTTRNEQFF
TGTGCCAGCAGCTCCACGACTCGTAATGAGCAGTTCTTC
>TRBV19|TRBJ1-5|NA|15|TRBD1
CASMRDREGNQPQHF
TGTGCCAGTATGCGGGACAGGGAGGGGAATCAGCCCCAGCATTTT
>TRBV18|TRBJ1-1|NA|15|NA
CASSLGGPPNTEAFF
TGTGCCAGCTCACTAGGGGGTCCACCGAACACTGAAGCTTTCTTT
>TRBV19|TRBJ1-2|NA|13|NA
CASSIHSGYGYTF
TGTGCCAGTAGTATACACAGTGGCTATGGCTACACCTTC
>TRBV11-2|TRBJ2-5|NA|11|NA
CASSLAETQYF
TGTGCCAGCAGCTTAGCTGAGACCCAGTACTTC
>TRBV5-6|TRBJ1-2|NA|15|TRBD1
CASSVTGTGMRGYTF
TGTGCCAGCAGCGTCACCGGGACAGGGATGCGGGGCTACACCTTC
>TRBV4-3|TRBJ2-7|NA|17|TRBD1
CASSQESEGQGAYEQYF
TGCGCCAGCAGCCAAGAATCCGAGGGACAGGGGGCCTACGAGCAGTACTTC
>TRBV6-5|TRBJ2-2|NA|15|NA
CASSYSGEGTGELFF
TGTGCCAGCAGTTACTCAGGAGAGGGCACCGGGGAGCTGTTTTTT
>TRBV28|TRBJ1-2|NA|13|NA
CASSDGGAGGYTF
TGTGCCAGCAGCGACGGCGGGGCTGGAGGCTACACCTTC
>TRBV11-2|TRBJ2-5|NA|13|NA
CASSRGRQETQYF
TGTGCCAGCAGCCGTGGGAGGCAAGAGACCCAGTACTTC
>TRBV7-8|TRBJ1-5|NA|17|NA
CASSLGLASYSNQPQHF
TGTGCCAGCAGCTTAGGCCTCGCCTCATATAGCAATCAGCCCCAGCATTTT
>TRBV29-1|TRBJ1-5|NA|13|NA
CSVCQGSNQPQHF
TGCAGCGTTTGTCAGGGCAGTAATCAGCCCCAGCATTTT
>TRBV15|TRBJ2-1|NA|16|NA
CATSRLAEGAYNEQFF
TGTGCCACCAGCAGACTTGCGGAGGGGGCCTACAATGAGCAGTTCTTC
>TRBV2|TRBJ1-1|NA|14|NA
CASSEIGGQTEAFF
TGTGCCAGCAGTGAGATTGGGGGGCAAACTGAAGCTTTCTTT
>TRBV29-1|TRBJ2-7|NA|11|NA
CSARGTYEQYF
TGCAGCGCCAGGGGAACCTACGAGCAGTACTTC
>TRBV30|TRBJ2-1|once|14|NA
CAWTPQRPYNEQFF
TGTGCCTGGACCCCACAAAGGCCCTACAATGAGCAGTTCTTC
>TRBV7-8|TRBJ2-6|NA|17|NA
CASSLRDTFSGANVLTF
TGTGCCAGCAGCTTAAGGGACACCTTCTCTGGGGCCAACGTCCTGACTTTC
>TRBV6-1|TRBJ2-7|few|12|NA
CASSEGVAQQYF
TGTGCCAGCAGTGAAGGGGTGGCTCAGCAGTACTTC
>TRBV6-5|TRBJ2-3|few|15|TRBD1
CASSYSSRGRDTQYF
TGTGCCAGCAGTTACTCGAGCAGGGGGCGGGATACGCAGTATTTT
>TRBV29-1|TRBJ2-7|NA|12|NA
CSVDTGPYEQYF
TGCAGCGTTGACACAGGACCCTACGAGCAGTACTTC
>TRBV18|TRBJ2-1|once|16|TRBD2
CASSFLTSGNYNEQFF
TGTGCCAGCTCATTCCTGACTAGCGGGAACTACAATGAGCAGTTCTTC
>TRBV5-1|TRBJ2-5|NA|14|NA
CASSLGGQVETQYF
TGCGCCAGCAGCTTGGGCGGGCAGGTAGAGACCCAGTACTTC
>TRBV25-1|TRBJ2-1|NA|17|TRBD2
CASSPITSGSIWNEQFF
TGTGCCAGCAGTCCTATCACTAGCGGGAGTATTTGGAATGAGCAGTTCTTC
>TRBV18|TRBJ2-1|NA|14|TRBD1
CASSASDRADEQFF
TGTGCCAGCTCAGCCTCGGACAGGGCGGATGAGCAGTTCTTC
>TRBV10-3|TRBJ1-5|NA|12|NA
CAISDQDQPQHF
TGTGCCATCAGTGATCAGGATCAGCCCCAGCATTTT
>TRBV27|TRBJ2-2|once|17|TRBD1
CASKLGWAGGNTGELFF
TGTGCCAGCAAGCTAGGGTGGGCAGGGGGGAACACCGGGGAGCTGTTTTTT
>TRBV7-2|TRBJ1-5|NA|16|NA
CASSYRAGVYHQPQHF
TGTGCCAGCAGCTACCGAGCAGGGGTCTACCATCAGCCCCAGCATTTT
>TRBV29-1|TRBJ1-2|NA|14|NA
CSVEERGNSYGYTF
TGCAGCGTTGAAGAACGGGGGAATTCCTATGGCTACACCTTC
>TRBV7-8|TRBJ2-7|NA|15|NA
CASSVSRGGPYEQYF
TGTGCCAGCAGCGTAAGCCGGGGTGGGCCCTACGAGCAGTACTTC